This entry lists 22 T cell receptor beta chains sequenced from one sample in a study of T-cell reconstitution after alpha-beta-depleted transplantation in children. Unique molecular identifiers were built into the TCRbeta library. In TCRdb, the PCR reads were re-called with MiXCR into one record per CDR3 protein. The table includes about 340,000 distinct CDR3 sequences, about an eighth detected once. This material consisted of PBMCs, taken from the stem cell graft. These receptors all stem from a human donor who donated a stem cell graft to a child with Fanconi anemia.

CDR3 residues: CASSLGLAGDLGETQYF. CDR3 nucleotides: TGTGCCAGCAGTTTGGGGCTAGCGGGGGACTTAGGAGAGACCCAGTACTTC. The chain joins TRBV12-3 or TRBV12-4 to TRBJ2-5; 10 bases match TRBD2. The junction had 11 bases not matched to a gene; V was cut back by 3 bases and J by 4 bases. The CDR3 contains 17 residues.

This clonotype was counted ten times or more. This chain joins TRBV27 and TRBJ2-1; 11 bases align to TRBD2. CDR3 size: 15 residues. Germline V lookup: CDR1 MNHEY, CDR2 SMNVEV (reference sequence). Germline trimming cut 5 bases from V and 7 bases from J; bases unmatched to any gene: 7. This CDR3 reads CASSQIAGGKNEQFF. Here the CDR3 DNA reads TGTGCCAGCAGTCAGATAGCGGGGGGGAAAAATGAGCAGTTCTTC.

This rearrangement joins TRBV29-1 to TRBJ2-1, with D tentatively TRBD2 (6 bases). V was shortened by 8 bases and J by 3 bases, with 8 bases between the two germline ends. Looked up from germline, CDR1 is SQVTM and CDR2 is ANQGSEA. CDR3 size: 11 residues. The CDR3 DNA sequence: TGCAGCACCGGGGGCTACAATGAGCAGTTCTTC. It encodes CSTGGYNEQFF.

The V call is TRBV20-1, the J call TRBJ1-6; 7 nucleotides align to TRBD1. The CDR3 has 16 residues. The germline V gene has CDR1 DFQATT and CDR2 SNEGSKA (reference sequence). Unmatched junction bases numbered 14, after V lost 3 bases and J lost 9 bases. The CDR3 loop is CSASLLRRDRGSPLHF. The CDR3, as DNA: TGCAGTGCTAGTCTTCTCCGACGGGACAGAGGTTCACCCCTCCACTTT.

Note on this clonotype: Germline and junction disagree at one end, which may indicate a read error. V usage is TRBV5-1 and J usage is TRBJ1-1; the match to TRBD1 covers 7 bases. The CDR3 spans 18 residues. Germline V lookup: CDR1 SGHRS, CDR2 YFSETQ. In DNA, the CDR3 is TGCGCCAGCAGCTTGGACGCTTCAAACTGGGGACAGAACACTGAAGTTTTCTTT. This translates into CASSLDASNWGQNTEVFF. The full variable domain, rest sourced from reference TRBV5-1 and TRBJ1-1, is KAGVTQTPRYLIKTRGQQVTLSCSPISGHRSVSWYQQTPGQGLQFLFEYFSETQRNKGNFPGRFSGRQFSNSRSEMNVSTLELGDSALYLCASSLDASNWGQNTEVFFGQGTRLTVV.

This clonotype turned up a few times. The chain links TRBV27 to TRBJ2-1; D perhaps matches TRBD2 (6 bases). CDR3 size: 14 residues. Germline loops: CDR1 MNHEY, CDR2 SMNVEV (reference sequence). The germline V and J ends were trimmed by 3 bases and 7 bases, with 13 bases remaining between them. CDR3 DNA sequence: TGTGCCAGCAGTTTTTCCAGGCGGGAAAATGAGCAGTTCTTC. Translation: CASSFSRRENEQFF.

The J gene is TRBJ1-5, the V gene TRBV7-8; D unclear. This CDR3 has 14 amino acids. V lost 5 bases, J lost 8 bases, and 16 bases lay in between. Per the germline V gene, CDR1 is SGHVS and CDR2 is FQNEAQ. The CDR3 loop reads CASSQGPRGEPQHF. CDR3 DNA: TGTGCCAGCAGCCAAGGCCCCCGTGGAGAGCCCCAGCATTTT.

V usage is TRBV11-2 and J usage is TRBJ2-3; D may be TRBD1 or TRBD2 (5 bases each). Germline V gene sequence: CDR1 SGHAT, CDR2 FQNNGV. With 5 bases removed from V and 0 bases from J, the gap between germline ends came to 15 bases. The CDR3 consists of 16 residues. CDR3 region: CASSPRVGTSTDTQYF. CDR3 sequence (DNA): TGTGCCAGCAGCCCCCGGGTGGGGACCAGCACAGATACGCAGTATTTT.

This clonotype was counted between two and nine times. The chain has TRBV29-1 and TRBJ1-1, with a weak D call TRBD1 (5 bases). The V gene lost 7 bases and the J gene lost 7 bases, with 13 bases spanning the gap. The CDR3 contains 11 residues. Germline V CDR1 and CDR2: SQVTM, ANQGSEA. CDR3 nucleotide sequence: TGCAGCGGGGGGGTGGCCGGTGAAGCTTTCTTT. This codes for CSGGVAGEAFF.

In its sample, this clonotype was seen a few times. The chain's CDR3 is CSAEARRREQFF. CDR3 coding DNA: TGCAGCGCCGAGGCCCGGAGACGTGAGCAGTTCTTC. This rearrangement joins TRBV29-1 to TRBJ2-1; D ambiguous. Germline values: CDR1 SQVTM, CDR2 ANQGSEA. CDR3 size: 12 residues. V was pared by 7 bases and J by 9 bases, with 16 bases between.

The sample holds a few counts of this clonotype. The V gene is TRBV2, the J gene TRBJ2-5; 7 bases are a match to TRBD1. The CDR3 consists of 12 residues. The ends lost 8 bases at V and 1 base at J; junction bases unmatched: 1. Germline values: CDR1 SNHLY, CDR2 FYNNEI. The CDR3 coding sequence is TGTGCCAGCGGGACAGTCCAAGAGACCCAGTACTTC. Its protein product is CASGTVQETQYF.

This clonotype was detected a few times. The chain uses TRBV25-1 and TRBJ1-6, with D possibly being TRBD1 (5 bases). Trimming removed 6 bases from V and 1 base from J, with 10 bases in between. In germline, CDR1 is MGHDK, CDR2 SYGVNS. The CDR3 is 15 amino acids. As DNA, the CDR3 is TGTGCCAGCAGGACCGGGGGTTCCTATAATTCACCCCTCCACTTT. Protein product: CASRTGGSYNSPLHF.

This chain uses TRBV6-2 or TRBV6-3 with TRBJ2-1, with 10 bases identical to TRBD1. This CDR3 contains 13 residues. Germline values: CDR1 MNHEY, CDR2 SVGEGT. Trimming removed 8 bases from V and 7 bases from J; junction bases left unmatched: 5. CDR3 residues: CASGRDRGNEQFF. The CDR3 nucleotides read TGTGCCAGCGGGCGGGACAGGGGTAATGAGCAGTTCTTC.

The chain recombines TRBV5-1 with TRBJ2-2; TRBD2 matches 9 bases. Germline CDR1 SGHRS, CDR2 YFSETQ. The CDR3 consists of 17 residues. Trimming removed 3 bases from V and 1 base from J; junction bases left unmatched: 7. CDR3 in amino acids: CASSSTLAGVNTGELFF. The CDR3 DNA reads TGCGCCAGCAGCTCGACCTTAGCGGGGGTGAACACCGGGGAGCTGTTTTTT.

The CDR3: CASSYWGGELFF. CDR3 DNA: TGTGCCAGCAGTTACTGGGGCGGGGAGCTGTTTTTT. V is TRBV6-2 or TRBV6-3 and J is TRBJ2-2; unclear D gene. Trimming stripped 1 base from V and 7 bases from J, with 4 bases between. Germline loops: CDR1 MNHEY, CDR2 SVGEGT. The CDR3 is made up of 12 amino acids.

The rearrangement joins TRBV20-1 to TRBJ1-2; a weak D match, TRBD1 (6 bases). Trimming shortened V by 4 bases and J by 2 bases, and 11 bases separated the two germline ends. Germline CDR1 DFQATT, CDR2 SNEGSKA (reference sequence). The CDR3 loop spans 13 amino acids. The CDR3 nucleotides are TGCAGTGCTACAGGGGCGGAGAACTATGGCTACACCTTC. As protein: CSATGAENYGYTF.

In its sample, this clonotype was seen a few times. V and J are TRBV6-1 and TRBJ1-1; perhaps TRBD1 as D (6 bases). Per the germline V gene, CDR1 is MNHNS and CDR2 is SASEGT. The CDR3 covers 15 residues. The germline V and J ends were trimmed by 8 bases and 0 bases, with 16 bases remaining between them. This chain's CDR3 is CASRITEGVNTEAFF. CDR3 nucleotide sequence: TGTGCCAGCCGAATCACGGAGGGGGTGAACACTGAAGCTTTCTTT.

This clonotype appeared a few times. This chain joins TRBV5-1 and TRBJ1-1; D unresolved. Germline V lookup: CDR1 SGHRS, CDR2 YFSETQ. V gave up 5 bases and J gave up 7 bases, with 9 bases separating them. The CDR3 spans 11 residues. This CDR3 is CASRAGIEAFF. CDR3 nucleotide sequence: TGCGCCAGCAGGGCGGGGATTGAAGCTTTCTTT.

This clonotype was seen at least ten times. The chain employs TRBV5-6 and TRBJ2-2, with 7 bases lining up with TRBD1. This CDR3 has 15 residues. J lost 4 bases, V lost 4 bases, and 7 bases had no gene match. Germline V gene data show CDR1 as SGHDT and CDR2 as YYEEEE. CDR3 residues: CASSALQGTTGELFF. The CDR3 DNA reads TGTGCCAGCAGCGCACTACAGGGGACCACCGGGGAGCTGTTTTTT.

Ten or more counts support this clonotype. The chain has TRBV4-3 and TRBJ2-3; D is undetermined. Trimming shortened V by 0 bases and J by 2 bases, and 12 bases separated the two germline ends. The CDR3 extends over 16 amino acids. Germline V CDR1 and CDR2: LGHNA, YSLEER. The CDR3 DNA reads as TGCGCCAGCAGCCAAGATCTCGGCTCCAACACAGATACGCAGTATTTT. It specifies CASSQDLGSNTDTQYF.

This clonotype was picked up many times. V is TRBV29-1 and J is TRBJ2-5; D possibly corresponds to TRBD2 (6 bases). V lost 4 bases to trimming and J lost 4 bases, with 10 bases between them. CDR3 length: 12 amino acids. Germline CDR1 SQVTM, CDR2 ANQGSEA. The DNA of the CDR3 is TGCAGCGTTGTGGAGGGTTTAGAGACCCAGTACTTC. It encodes CSVVEGLETQYF.

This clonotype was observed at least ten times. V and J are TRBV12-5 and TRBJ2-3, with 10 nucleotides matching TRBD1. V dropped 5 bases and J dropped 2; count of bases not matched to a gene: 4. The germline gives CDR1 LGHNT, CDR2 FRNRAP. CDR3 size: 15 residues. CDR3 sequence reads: CASGKGQGNTDTQYF. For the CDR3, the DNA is TGTGCTAGTGGTAAGGGACAGGGGAACACAGATACGCAGTATTTT. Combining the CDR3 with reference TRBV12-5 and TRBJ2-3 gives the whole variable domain DARVTQTPRHKVTEMGQEVTMRCQPILGHNTVFWYRQTMMQGLELLAYFRNRAPLDDSGMPKDRFSAEMPDATLATLKIQPSEPRDSAVYFCASGKGQGNTDTQYFGPGTRLTVL.